What follows describes a single T cell receptor beta chain. Its antigen remains undetermined. Base qualities are missing; no much larger clone stands one base away. This sample is drawn from a study of cytomegalovirus exposure and HLA in healthy donors (dated by TCRdb to about 2017). Turning to the overall study: In an earlier analysis of several hundred of the donors, approximately 260 Gb of sequence data and about 110 million unique TCR beta sequences from approximately 180 million T cells were reported. Approximately 300 gigabases of sequencing data and 80 million or so unique TCR sequences were included in an early release covering several hundred HLA-typed donors. The genetic ancestry cluster associated with self-reported Caucasian donors included about 81% of the roughly 410 genotyped donors. The study aimed to test whether cataloging public T cell receptors could reveal signatures of past pathogen exposure. The study used immunosequencing to profile the T cell repertoires of approximately 650 subjects and linked those repertoires to cytomegalovirus serostatus. Along with the approximately 650-subject first cohort, a separate validation cohort of some 130 different subjects was used. The study combined high-throughput TCR immunosequencing, statistical association of individual TCRs with disease status, and machine learning to predict cytomegalovirus infection status. To study patterns of TCR occurrence, a later analysis re-analyzed previously published TCR beta repertoires from 600 to 750 donors and added high-resolution HLA genotyping. Rather than using new phenotypic data, the later analysis identified candidate immune exposures from TCR beta sequences and from how often those sequences occurred across donors. An earlier analysis of 587 of the donors used high-throughput TCR beta sequencing to judge whether each TCR beta V gene segment behaved as functional or pseudogenic. Donor age, sex, ethnicity and CMV serostatus were compiled together with the repertoire data. Genome-wide SNP genotypes for about 60% of the 666 donors were used in a later genetic analysis, which treated that subset as a discovery cohort. All discovery cohort repertoires had been generated on a single sequencing platform. Class I and class II HLA loci were covered by the typing at four-digit resolution. The number of donors typed differed by locus, with about 629-640 for A, B, C, DRB1 and DQB1, around 520 for DQA1, under 610 for DPA1, and roughly 450 for DPB1. Roughly five DR-DQ haplotypes were treated as single units for association and clustering because of strong linkage in the cohort. Across 398 genotyped donors of the cohort, an average of about 200,000 unique TCR beta nucleotide sequences per donor were sequenced, and around 19% of those sequences were non-productive.

Summary of the overall study and its limitations: In the study, 150 to 200 TCR beta chains were listed as associated with cytomegalovirus. According to a later analysis, most CMV-associated TCR beta chains appeared to be HLA-restricted, and the HLA associations seemed to be driven largely by CMV exposure. A later genetic analysis associated a missense DCLRE1C variant with V-gene and J-gene trimming of TCR beta chains, and an independent cohort replicated the association. A later analysis associated 17,000 or so TCR beta sequences with specific HLA alleles at a false discovery rate of 0.05. It was suggested by the authors that the approach could potentially be generalized to other disease states and immunological phenotypes. Most TCR sequences were observed very rarely across donors, whereas some public TCRs were present in many individuals. The only immune exposure information available for the cohort was CMV serostatus. The classifier was reported to diagnose cytomegalovirus status with high specificity and sensitivity in both the original and validation cohorts. A further reported finding was that TCR beta sequences accurately predicted the HLA-A and HLA-B alleles for most subjects in the first cohort. Because counts were too low, seventeen rarely observed V segments, including chromosome 9 orphons, were excluded from the earlier analysis of around 640 of the donors. The cohort was sequenced for TCR beta chains only, and without alpha or paired-chain data the features that could be detected were limited. Strong co-occurrence of HLA alleles, especially DR and DQ, made assigning TCR associations to individual alleles difficult. The presence/absence analyses assumed that sequencing depth was roughly uniform across donors, and that assumption may not be true. Because HLA typing was missing for some donors at each locus, association tests included only the typed subset. According to a later genetic analysis, donors in an Asian-associated ancestry cluster had fewer N-insertions in productive TCRs than the approximately 650-donor mean. In an earlier analysis of approximately 600 of the donors, most TCR beta V segments were observed in productive rearrangements about 87% or about 30% of the time, broadly matching IMGT annotations. A later analysis found that HLA-associated TCR beta chains were more clonally expanded and had lower generation probabilities than equally common non-associated chains. In a later analysis, the rate of TCR association differed among HLA loci, with DRB1 alleles having the most associated TCRs and HLA-C alleles having the fewest. Some IMGT-functional V segments, including TRBV6-2 and TRBV6-3, could not be told apart with the 87-base-pair reads, so those segments were excluded. Several of the top co-occurrence clusters appeared to be linked to parvovirus B19, influenza, CMV and Epstein-Barr virus, according to a later analysis. A cluster of highly shared sequence variants was judged likely to represent a technical artifact of the sequencing pipeline. A few of the identified cytomegalovirus-associated TCR beta chains were confirmed in vitro to be specific for cytomegalovirus antigens. Correlated functional status among segregating V segments might be attributable to linkage disequilibrium, but an unknown experimental factor could not be ruled out.

The cohort comprised fewer than 700 healthy bone marrow donors. Cohort members were all nominally healthy when sampled, although unrecorded immune exposures were likely present. The donor was CMV seronegative and was included in the group of several hundred seronegative cohort members. A peripheral blood sample was provided by each donor, and peripheral blood mononuclear cells were used for TCR beta sequencing. Genomic DNA extraction from the blood cell samples was performed with the Qiagen DNeasy Blood Extraction Kit. Libraries were constructed by the immunoSEQ multiplex PCR assay. For the multiplex PCR, a mixture combining 60 forward primers for TCR Vbeta segments and 13 reverse primers for TCR Jbeta segments was used. Amplification of the CDR3 region of rearranged TCR beta genes was performed with a multiplex PCR assay on genomic DNA. The amplified TCR beta libraries were sequenced on the Illumina HiSeq System as 87-base-pair reads. The paper's processing steps were these. Across the 700 or so repertoires, a later analysis counted approximately 75 million unique TCR beta chains, around 11 million of which were shared by at least two donors. Raw reads were error-corrected and collapsed into unique sequences with a nearest-neighbor algorithm that merged closely related sequences to remove PCR and sequencing errors. To assign V, D and J gene segments, CDR3 sequences were aligned to IMGT reference sequences. For a sequence to be retained, at least a six-nucleotide match to both a V gene segment and a J gene segment was required. Rearrangements were called productive when the CDR3 lacked stop codons and stayed in frame with V and J; all others were non-productive. CDR3 was defined according to IMGT convention as the region running from the second conserved V-encoded cysteine to the conserved J-encoded phenylalanine. In an earlier analysis of around 640 of the donors, sequences lacking an unambiguous match to a single V gene segment were excluded. An earlier analysis of 550 to 650 of the donors classified V segments as functional when productive rearrangements were above 56.7% and as segregating when the standard deviation between donors was above 5%. To diagnose cytomegalovirus status from the catalog of TCR beta chain sequences, a statistical classification framework was built. In a later analysis, V and J genes were assigned by comparing TCR nucleotide sequences against IMGT/GENE-DB human TR gene sequences. A later analysis assigned CDR3 sequences and most-parsimonious VDJ recombination scenarios with the TCRdist pipeline. In a later analysis, every TCR beta chain was defined by the combination of its CDR3 amino acid sequence and its V-gene family, and reads without a unique V-gene family were dropped. In a later analysis, 450 to 600 highly shared, low-generation-probability nucleotide sequences were removed to address suspected cross-contamination and a sequencing artifact. For each public chain, a later analysis derived a clonal expansion index from normalized ranks of inferred template counts within each repertoire. In a later analysis, generation probabilities were computed using a VDJ recombination model fitted to out-of-frame rearrangements, and the results were checked against IGoR. In a later analysis, TCR-TCR, TCR-HLA and TCR-CMV co-occurrence was scored with hypergeometric tests, and a repertoire-size bias correction was applied to TCR pairs. To estimate false discovery rates, a later analysis permuted the HLA or CMV assignments 20 times. In a later analysis, co-occurring TCRs were grouped with DBSCAN, and TCRdist sequence similarity was added when clustering was performed within HLA-allele-positive subsets. Co-occurrence clustering excluded repertoires with fewer than 30,000 or more than 120,000 public chains, plus five with anomalous nucleotide sharing. The immuneACCESS repertoire file appears here via TCRdb, limited to in-frame rearrangements. These files lack a portion of the clones; in checked studies, under half of the deficit traces to unresolved V genes, and the cause of the others is not known. V, J and clone size are those of that table, while D and trimming were read from the DNA. This sample gives about 190,000 clones in total; roughly four fifths of them show up just once. The ten largest clones capture over 1.5% of the sample.

The CDR3 spans 13 residues, from the cysteine through the phenylalanine. Of the read, only the CDR3 DNA is kept; its 39 bases are in frame from base 1. CDR1 and CDR2 are read off the germline V gene as SGHTA and FQGNSA. Cut back by 4 bases and 6 bases, the V and J ends lie 11 bases apart. The receptor comes from a man in his forties or fifties in good health and CMV-seronegative. This receptor chain uses TRBV7-2 and TRBJ2-3; the D region possibly corresponds to TRBD2 (5 bases align). The sequenced sample consisted of PBMCs. The bases are TGTGCCAGCAGCTCAGAGGGTTGGGATACGCAGTATTTT. Translation gives CASSSEGWDTQYF.